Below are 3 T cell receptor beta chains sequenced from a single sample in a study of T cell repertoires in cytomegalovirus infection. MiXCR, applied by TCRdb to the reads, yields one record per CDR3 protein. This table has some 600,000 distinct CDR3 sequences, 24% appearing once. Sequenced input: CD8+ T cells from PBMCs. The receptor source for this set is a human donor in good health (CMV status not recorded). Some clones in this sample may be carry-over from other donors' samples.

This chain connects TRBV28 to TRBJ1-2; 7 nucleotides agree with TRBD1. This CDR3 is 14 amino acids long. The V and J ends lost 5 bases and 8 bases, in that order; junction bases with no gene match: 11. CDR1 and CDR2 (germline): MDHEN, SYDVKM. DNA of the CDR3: TGTGCCAGCAGTCACAGGGGAAAGGGTGTCGGCTACACCTTC. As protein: CASSHRGKGVGYTF.

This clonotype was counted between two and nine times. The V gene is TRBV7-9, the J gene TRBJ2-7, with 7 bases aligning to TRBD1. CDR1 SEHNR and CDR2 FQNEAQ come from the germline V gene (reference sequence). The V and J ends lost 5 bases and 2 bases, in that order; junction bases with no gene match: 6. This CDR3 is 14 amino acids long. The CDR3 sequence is CASSPGTVAYEQYF. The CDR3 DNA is TGTGCCAGCAGCCCGGGGACAGTTGCCTACGAGCAGTACTTC.

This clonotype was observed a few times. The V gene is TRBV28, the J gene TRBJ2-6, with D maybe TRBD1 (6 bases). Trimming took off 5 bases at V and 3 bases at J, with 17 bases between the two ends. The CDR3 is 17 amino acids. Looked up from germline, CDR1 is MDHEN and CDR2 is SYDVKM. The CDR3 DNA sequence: TGTGCCAGCAGTCCCAGGGACATCAACTTTGGGGCCAACGTCCTGACTTTC. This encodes CASSPRDINFGANVLTF.